This T cell receptor beta chain was sequenced in a study of STAT3 mutations in large granular lymphocyte leukemia. Study-level findings and limits: In T-cell large granular lymphocyte leukemia, about half of patients showed multiple immunodominant subclonotypes. In about 35% of the 18 patients, new TCR clonotypes emerged after therapy.

Only a few counts were recorded for this clone. Its antigen is undetermined. Trimming took off 3 bases at V and 3 bases at J, with 15 bases between the two ends. The CDR3 has 16 amino acids. CDR1 is LNHDA, CDR2 SQIVND, per germline (reference sequence). Profiled with immunoSEQ multiplex PCR; TCRdb holds only in-frame clones, not every one. The table lists 17,000 or so clones, 84% of them singletons. The sequenced sample consisted of peripheral blood mononuclear cells. The chain combines TRBV19 with TRBJ2-1; perhaps TRBD2 as D (6 bases). The origin of this receptor is a man between 45 and 60 years old with T-cell large granular lymphocyte leukemia. Some clones in this sample may be carry-over from other donors' samples. The chain's CDR3 is CASSIPDNGGYNEQFF. The CDR3 DNA follows: TGTGCCAGTAGTATTCCTGACAACGGGGGCTACAATGAGCAGTTCTTC.